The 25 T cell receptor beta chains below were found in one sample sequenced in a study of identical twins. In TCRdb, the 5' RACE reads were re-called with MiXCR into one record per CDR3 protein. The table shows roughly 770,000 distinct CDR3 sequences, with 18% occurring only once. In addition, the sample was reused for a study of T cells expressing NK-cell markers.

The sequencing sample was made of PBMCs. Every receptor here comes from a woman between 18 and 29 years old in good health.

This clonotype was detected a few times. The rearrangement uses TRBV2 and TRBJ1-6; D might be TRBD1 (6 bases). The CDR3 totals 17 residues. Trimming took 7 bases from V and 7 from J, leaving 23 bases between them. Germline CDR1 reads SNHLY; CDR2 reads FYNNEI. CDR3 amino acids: CASKWGFRGRPNSPLHF. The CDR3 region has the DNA TGTGCCAGCAAGTGGGGGTTTCGGGGGCGTCCAAATTCACCCCTCCACTTT.

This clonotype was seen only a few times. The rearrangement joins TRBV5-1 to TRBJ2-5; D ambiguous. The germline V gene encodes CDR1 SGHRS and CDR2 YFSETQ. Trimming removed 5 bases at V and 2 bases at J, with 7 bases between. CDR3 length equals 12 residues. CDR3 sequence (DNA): TGCGCCAGCAGGGCGGAGCAAGAGACCCAGTACTTC. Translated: CASRAEQETQYF.

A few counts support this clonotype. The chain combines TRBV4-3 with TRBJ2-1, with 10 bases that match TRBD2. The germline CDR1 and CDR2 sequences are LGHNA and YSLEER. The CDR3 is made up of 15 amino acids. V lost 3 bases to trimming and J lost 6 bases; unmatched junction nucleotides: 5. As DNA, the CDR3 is TGCGCCAGCAGCCAGGAAGCGGGAGGGGGCAATGAGCAGTTCTTC. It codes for CASSQEAGGGNEQFF.

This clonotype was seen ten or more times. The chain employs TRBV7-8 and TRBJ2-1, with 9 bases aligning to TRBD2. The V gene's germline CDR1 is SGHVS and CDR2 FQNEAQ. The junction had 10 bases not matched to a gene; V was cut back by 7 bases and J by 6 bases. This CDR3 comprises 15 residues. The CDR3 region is CASNPASGMGNEQFF. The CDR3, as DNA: TGTGCCAGCAACCCGGCTAGCGGGATGGGCAATGAGCAGTTCTTC.

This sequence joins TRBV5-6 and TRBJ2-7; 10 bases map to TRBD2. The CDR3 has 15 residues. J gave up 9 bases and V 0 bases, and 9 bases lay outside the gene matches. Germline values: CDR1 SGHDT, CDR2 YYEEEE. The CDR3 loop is CASSLVSSGRLVQYF. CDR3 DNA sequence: TGTGCCAGCAGCTTGGTGTCTAGCGGGAGATTGGTGCAGTACTTC.

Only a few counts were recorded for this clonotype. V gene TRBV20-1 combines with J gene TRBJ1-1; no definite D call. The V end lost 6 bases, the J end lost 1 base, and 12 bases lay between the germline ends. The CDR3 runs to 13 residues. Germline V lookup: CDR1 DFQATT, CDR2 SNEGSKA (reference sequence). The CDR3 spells CSAHSPWNTEAFF. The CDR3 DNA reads TGCAGTGCCCATAGCCCCTGGAACACTGAAGCTTTCTTT.

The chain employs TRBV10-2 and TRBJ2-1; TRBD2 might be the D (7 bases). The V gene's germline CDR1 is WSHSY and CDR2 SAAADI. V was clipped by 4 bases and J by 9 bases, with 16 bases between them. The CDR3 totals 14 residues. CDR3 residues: CASSGSRGGGEQFF. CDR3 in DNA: TGCGCCAGCAGTGGTTCAAGGGGGGGTGGTGAGCAGTTCTTC.

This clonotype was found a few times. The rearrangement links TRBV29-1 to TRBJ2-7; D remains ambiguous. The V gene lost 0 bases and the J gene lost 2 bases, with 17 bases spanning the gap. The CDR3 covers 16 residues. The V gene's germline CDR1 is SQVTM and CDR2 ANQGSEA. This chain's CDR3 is CSVEDLRADIAYEQYF. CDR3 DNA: TGCAGCGTTGAAGATCTACGGGCCGATATAGCCTACGAGCAGTACTTC.

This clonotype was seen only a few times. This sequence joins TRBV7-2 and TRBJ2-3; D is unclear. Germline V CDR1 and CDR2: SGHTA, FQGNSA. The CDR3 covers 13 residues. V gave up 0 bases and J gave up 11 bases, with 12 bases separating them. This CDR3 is CASSLANPMGQYF. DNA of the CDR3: TGTGCCAGCAGCTTAGCTAATCCGATGGGGCAGTATTTT.

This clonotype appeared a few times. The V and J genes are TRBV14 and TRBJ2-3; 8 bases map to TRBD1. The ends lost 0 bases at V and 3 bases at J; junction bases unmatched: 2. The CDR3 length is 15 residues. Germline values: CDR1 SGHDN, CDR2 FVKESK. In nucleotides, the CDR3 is TGTGCCAGCAGCCAAGACAGGGGGCGGACAGATACGCAGTATTTT. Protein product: CASSQDRGRTDTQYF.

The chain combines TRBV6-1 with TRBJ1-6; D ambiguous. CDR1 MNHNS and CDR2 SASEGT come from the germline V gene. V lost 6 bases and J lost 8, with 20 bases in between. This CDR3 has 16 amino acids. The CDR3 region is CASRLYPTVQDSPLHF. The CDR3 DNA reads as TGTGCCAGCAGACTCTATCCGACGGTCCAGGATTCACCCCTCCACTTT.

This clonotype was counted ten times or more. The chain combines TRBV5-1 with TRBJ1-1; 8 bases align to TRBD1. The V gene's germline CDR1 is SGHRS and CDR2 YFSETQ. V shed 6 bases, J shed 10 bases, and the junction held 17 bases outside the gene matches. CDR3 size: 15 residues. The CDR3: CASTEAGTGFGGAFF. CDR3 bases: TGCGCCAGCACCGAGGCCGGGACAGGATTCGGGGGAGCTTTCTTT.

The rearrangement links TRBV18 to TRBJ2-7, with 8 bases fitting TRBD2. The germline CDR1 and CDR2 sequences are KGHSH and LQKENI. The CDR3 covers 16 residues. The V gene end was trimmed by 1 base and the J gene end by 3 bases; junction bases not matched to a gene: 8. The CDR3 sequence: CASSPQRGLANYEQYF. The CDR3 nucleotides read TGTGCCAGCTCACCACAACGTGGACTAGCAAACTACGAGCAGTACTTC.

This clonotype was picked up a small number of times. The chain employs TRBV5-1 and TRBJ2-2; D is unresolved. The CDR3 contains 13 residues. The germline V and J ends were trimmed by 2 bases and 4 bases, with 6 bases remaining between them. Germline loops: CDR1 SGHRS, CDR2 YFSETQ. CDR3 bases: TGCGCCAGCAGCTTTGACCTCACCGGGGAGCTGTTTTTT. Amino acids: CASSFDLTGELFF.

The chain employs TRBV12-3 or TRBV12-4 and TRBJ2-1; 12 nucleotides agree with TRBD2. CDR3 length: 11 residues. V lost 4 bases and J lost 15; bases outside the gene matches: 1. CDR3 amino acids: CASSWTSGMFF. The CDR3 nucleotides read TGTGCCAGCAGTTGGACTAGCGGGATGTTCTTC.

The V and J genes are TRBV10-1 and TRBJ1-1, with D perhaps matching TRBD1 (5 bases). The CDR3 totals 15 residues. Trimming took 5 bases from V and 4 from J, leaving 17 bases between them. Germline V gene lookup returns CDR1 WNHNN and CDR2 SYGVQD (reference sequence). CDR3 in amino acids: CASSSQRGRGTEAFF. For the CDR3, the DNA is TGCGCCAGCAGTTCTCAAAGGGGTAGAGGCACTGAAGCTTTCTTT.

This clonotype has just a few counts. The CDR3 reads CASSYSGQGNEQFF. In DNA form, the CDR3 reads TGTGCCAGCAGTTACTCGGGACAGGGCAATGAGCAGTTCTTC. The rearrangement links TRBV6-5 to TRBJ2-1, with 9 bases that match TRBD1. V lost 0 bases, J lost 6 bases, and 0 bases stayed unmatched. The germline gives CDR1 MNHEY, CDR2 SVGAGI. The CDR3 runs to 14 residues.

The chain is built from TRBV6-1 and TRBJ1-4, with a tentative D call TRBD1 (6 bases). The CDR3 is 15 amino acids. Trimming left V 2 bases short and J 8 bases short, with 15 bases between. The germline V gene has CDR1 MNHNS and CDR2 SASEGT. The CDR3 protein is CASSEMPGAGEKLFF. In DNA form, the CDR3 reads TGTGCCAGCAGTGAAATGCCAGGGGCGGGAGAAAAACTGTTTTTT.

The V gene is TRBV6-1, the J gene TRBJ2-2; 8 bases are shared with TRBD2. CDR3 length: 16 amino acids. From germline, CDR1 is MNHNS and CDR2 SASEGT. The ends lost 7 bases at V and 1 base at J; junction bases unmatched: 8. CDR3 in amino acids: CASTRTTSGNTGELFF. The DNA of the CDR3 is TGTGCCAGCACCCGGACAACTAGCGGGAACACCGGGGAGCTGTTTTTT.

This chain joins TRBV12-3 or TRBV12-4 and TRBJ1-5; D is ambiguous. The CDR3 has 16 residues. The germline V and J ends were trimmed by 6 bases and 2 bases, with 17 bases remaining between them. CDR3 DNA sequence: TGTGCCAGCAGGAAAGCTGGGGTTACTGGCAATCAGCCCCAGCATTTT. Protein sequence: CASRKAGVTGNQPQHF.

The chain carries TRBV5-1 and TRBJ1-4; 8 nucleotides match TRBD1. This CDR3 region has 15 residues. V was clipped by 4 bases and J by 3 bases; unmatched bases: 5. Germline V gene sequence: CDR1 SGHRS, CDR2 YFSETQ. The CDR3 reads CASSIGQGANEKLFF. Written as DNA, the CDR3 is TGCGCCAGCAGCATCGGACAGGGCGCTAATGAAAAACTGTTTTTT.

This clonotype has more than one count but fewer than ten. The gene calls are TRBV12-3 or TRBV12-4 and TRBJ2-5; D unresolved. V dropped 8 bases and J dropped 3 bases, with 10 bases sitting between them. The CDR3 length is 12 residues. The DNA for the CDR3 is TGTGCCAGCTCCGGCGGTGAAGAGACCCAGTACTTC. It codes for CASSGGEETQYF.

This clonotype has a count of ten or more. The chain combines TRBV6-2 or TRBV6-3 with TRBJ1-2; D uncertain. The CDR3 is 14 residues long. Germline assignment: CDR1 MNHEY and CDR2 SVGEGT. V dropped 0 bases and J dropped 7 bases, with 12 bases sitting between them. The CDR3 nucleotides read TGTGCCAGCAGTTACTCAGCAGGTCTCGGTGGCTACACCTTC. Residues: CASSYSAGLGGYTF.

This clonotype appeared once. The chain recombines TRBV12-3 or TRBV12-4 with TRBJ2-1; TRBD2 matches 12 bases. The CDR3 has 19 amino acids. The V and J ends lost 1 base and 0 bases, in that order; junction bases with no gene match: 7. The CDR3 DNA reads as TGTGCCAGCAGTTTAGAAACTAGCGGGAGGTGGAGCTCCTACAATGAGCAGTTCTTC. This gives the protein CASSLETSGRWSSYNEQFF.

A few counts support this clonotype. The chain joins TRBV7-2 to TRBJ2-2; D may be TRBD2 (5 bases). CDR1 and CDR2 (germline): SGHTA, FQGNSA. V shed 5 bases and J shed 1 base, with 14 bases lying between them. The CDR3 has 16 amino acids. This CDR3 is CASSRWAAGNTGELFF. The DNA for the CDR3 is TGTGCCAGCAGCCGGTGGGCGGCGGGGAACACCGGGGAGCTGTTTTTT.